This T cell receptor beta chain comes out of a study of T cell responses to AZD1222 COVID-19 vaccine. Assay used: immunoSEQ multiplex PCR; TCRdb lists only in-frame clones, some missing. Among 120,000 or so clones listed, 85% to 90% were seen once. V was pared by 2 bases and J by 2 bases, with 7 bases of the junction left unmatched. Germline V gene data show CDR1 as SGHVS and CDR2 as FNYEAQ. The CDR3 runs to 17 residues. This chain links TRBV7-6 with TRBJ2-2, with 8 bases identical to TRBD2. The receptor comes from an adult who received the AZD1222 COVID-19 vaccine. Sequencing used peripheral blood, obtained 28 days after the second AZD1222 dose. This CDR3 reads CASSLISTSGNTGELFF. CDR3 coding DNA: TGTGCCAGCAGCTTAATTAGTACTAGCGGAAACACCGGGGAGCTGTTTTTT. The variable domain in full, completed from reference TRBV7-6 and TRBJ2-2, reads GAGVSQSPRYKVTKRGQDVALRCDPISGHVSLYWYRQALGQGPEFLTYFNYEAQQDKSGLPNDRFSAERPEGSISTLTIQRTEQRDSAMYRCASSLISTSGNTGELFFGEGSRLTVL.